The 17 T cell receptor beta chains presented below share a single source sample, sequenced in a study of T-cell reconstitution after alpha-beta-depleted transplantation in children. Unique molecular identifiers featured in how the TCRbeta library was prepared. TCRdb processed the PCR reads anew with MiXCR; each CDR3 protein has one entry. The data show approximately 490,000 distinct CDR3 sequences, with roughly a tenth seen just once and roughly 2% held by the top ten. Sequenced here: PBMCs, sampled before TCRalphabeta/CD19-depleted stem cell transplant. These receptor sequences come from a child under 10 years old with inherited bone marrow failure, due to receive a stem cell transplant.

This clonotype was counted a few times. The chain employs TRBV4-3 and TRBJ2-7; D possibly uses TRBD1 or TRBD2 (5 bases each). Trimming removed 2 bases at V and 3 bases at J, with 17 bases between. The germline CDR1 and CDR2 sequences are LGHNA and YSLEER. The CDR3 runs 16 residues. Here the CDR3 DNA reads TGCGCCAGCAGCCAAACGGACATTGGACTGGGCTACGAGCAGTACTTC. Protein: CASSQTDIGLGYEQYF.

This clonotype was detected many times. The genes are TRBV20-1 and TRBJ2-3; no reliable D call. CDR3 length: 15 amino acids. The V gene's germline CDR1 is DFQATT and CDR2 SNEGSKA (reference sequence). Trimming stripped 0 bases from V and 0 bases from J, with 10 bases between. CDR3 nucleotide sequence: TGCAGTGCTAGAGATCCTTCCACTAGCACAGATACGCAGTATTTT. Translating gives CSARDPSTSTDTQYF.

In the case of this clonotype: A much larger clone differs by one base, so this may be a read error. The rearrangement links TRBV4-3 to TRBJ2-2, with D perhaps TRBD2 (6 bases). This CDR3 region has 16 residues. V shed 0 bases and J shed 9 bases, with 17 bases lying between them. Germline V CDR1 and CDR2: LGHNA, YSLEER. CDR3 nucleotides: TGCGCCAGCAGCCAAGACCCGGACGGGGGAACCCGGGAGCTGTTTTTT. Protein sequence: CASSQDPDGGTRELFF.

The sample holds many counts of this clonotype. This chain joins TRBV12-3 or TRBV12-4 and TRBJ1-5; 9 bases match TRBD1. This CDR3 contains 18 residues. Trimming took 6 bases from V and 3 from J; bases not matched to a gene: 15. The CDR3 DNA is TGTGCCAGCAGCCGGGACAGGGAAGTCTCGTGGTACAATCAGCCCCAGCATTTT. Its translation: CASSRDREVSWYNQPQHF.

This clonotype came up many times. The CDR3 bases are TGTGCCATCAGTGGACCCGGGACAGGGGTCGGGTCCGGCACAGATACGCAGTATTTT. Translated, it gives CAISGPGTGVGSGTDTQYF. The J gene is TRBJ2-3, the V gene TRBV10-3; 10 positions match TRBD1. Germline V gives CDR1 ENHRY, CDR2 SYGVKD. With V trimmed by 4 bases and J by 1 base, 14 bases remained unmatched. The CDR3 is made up of 19 amino acids.

This clonotype appeared many times. The V gene is TRBV7-2, the J gene TRBJ2-3; D unclear. Trimming removed 5 bases at V and 2 bases at J, with 17 bases between. CDR1 and CDR2 from the germline V gene are SGHTA and FQGNSA. This CDR3 is 16 amino acids long. In DNA, the CDR3 is TGTGCCAGCAGCCCAACCCCCAGCCCCCTCACAGATACGCAGTATTTT. Amino acid sequence: CASSPTPSPLTDTQYF.

This clonotype came up many times. This sequence joins TRBV28 and TRBJ1-5; D uncertain. Germline V gene lookup returns CDR1 MDHEN and CDR2 SYDVKM. V dropped 5 bases and J dropped 4 bases, with 6 bases sitting between them. The length of the CDR3 is 12 residues. Written as DNA, the CDR3 is TGTGCCAGCAGTGTCTTAAATCAGCCCCAGCATTTT. Translating it yields CASSVLNQPQHF.

This rearrangement joins TRBV19 to TRBJ2-5; a possible D gene is TRBD2 (6 bases). This CDR3 has 13 amino acids. V lost 2 bases to trimming and J lost 4 bases, with 8 bases between them. Germline assignment: CDR1 LNHDA and CDR2 SQIVND (reference sequence). The CDR3 sequence is CASSIPGRETQYF. CDR3 in DNA: TGTGCCAGTAGTATACCCGGGAGAGAGACCCAGTACTTC.

This clonotype was observed a few times. This sequence joins TRBV5-1 and TRBJ2-2, with 13 bases aligning to TRBD2. Germline V gene sequence: CDR1 SGHRS, CDR2 YFSETQ. The junction had 0 bases not matched to a gene; V was cut back by 7 bases and J by 3 bases. The CDR3 consists of 14 residues. The CDR3 sequence: CASGTSGDTGELFF. As DNA, the CDR3 is TGCGCCAGCGGGACTAGCGGGGACACCGGGGAGCTGTTTTTT.

As for this clonotype: This clone may be a read error of a much larger clone one base away. This rearrangement joins TRBV4-3 to TRBJ2-3; D remains unclear. The CDR3 runs 15 residues. Germline V gene sequence: CDR1 LGHNA, CDR2 YSLEER. CDR3 sequence reads: CASSQEGRFTDPQYF. The CDR3 DNA follows: TGCGCCAGCAGCCAAGAAGGTCGGTTCACAGATCCGCAGTATTTT.

The sample holds many counts of this clonotype. This chain connects TRBV4-3 to TRBJ2-6, with D possibly being TRBD2 (6 bases). The V and J ends lost 0 bases and 3 bases respectively, with 9 bases between them. Germline CDR1 is LGHNA and CDR2 is YSLEER. The CDR3 spans 16 residues. CDR3 nucleotide sequence: TGCGCCAGCAGCCAAGATCCCGGGGGTGGGGCCAACGTCCTGACTTTC. It yields the protein CASSQDPGGGANVLTF.

This clonotype was picked up one time. Being one base from a much bigger clone, this may be a read error. The chain has TRBV27 and TRBJ2-2; D gene uncertain. In germline, CDR1 is MNHEY, CDR2 SMNVEV (reference sequence). V was shortened by 10 bases and J by 4 bases, with 13 bases between the two germline ends. This CDR3 is built from 13 residues. The CDR3 sequence is CATVTYGTGELFF. The CDR3 DNA follows: TGTGCCACCGTGACGTACGGCACCGGGGAGCTGTTTTTT.

This chain joins TRBV4-3 and TRBJ2-3; D might be TRBD1 (6 bases). The CDR3 runs 12 residues. V was clipped by 0 bases and J by 10 bases, with 8 bases between them. Per the germline V gene, CDR1 is LGHNA and CDR2 is YSLEER. This CDR3 reads CASSQEGAPQYF. In DNA form, the CDR3 reads TGCGCCAGCAGCCAAGAGGGGGCCCCGCAGTATTTT.

This clonotype was seen repeatedly, ten times or more. In DNA, the CDR3 is TGTGCCAGCTCACCACCAGGAAAGGACACTGAAGCTTTCTTT. It yields the protein CASSPPGKDTEAFF. The J gene is TRBJ1-1, the V gene TRBV18; D gene uncertain. The CDR3 spans 14 residues. Germline loops: CDR1 KGHSH, CDR2 LQKENI. Trimming stripped 0 bases from V and 3 bases from J, with 8 bases between.

This clonotype was recorded at least ten times. The chain links TRBV27 to TRBJ2-7; D is possibly TRBD2 (5 bases). The CDR3 consists of 14 residues. Germline CDR1 reads MNHEY; CDR2 reads SMNVEV (reference sequence). Trimming took off 5 bases at V and 6 bases at J, with 17 bases between the two ends. CDR3: CASSVSSRVAEQYF. The CDR3, as DNA: TGTGCCAGCAGTGTTAGTTCGAGGGTTGCCGAGCAGTACTTC.

This clonotype was seen repeatedly, ten times or more. The chain links TRBV2 to TRBJ2-5; 7 bases map to TRBD2. The CDR3 loop spans 12 amino acids. CDR1 and CDR2 (germline): SNHLY, FYNNEI. V lost 3 bases and J lost 5; bases outside the gene matches: 0. CDR3 nucleotides: TGTGCCAGCAGTGAGGGGGGGGAGACCCAGTACTTC. Protein product: CASSEGGETQYF.

This clonotype has just a few counts. The V call is TRBV20-1, the J call TRBJ2-5, with TRBD2 identical over 13 bases. The CDR3 has 15 amino acids. The V and J ends lost 5 bases and 5 bases, in that order; junction bases with no gene match: 8. In germline, CDR1 is DFQATT, CDR2 SNEGSKA (reference sequence). In DNA, the CDR3 is TGCAGTGCTGAAGGACTAGCGGGAGTTGGGGAGACCCAGTACTTC. Residues: CSAEGLAGVGETQYF.